These T cell receptor beta chains were read from a single sample in a study of resident and recirculating memory T cells in vitiligo. Using immunoSEQ multiplex PCR, the repertoire was profiled, and TCRdb retains in-frame clones only, with some absent. The sample gives roughly 76,000 clones, roughly 90% of which show up once; around 4.7% is in the top ten. Source material: blood. These receptors were obtained from a male donor with vitiligo. The CDR3 runs from the conserved cysteine through the conserved F or W. Fields, in order: V gene, D gene, J gene, clone size, CDR3 DNA, CDR3 protein. The D gene is left open where the match is weak. Clone sizes are given selectively: once, few, many, or a class where the clone is expanded.

V gene: TRBV28; D gene: NA; J gene: TRBJ1-2; clone size: NA; CDR3 DNA: TGTGCCAGCAGTCCGATAGGGCCGGGGGTCGCCTATGGCTACACCTTC; CDR3 protein: CASSPIGPGVAYGYTF
V gene: TRBV6-6; D gene: NA; J gene: TRBJ2-3; clone size: NA; CDR3 DNA: TGTGCCAGCAGTTACTCGGGCAACACAGATACGCAGTATTTT; CDR3 protein: CASSYSGNTDTQYF
V gene: TRBV30; D gene: TRBD2; J gene: TRBJ2-2; clone size: NA; CDR3 DNA: TGTGCCTGGAACTCCGGGACTAGGGACACCGGGGAGCTGTTTTTT; CDR3 protein: CAWNSGTRDTGELFF
V gene: TRBV5-4; D gene: TRBD1; J gene: TRBJ2-3; clone size: NA; CDR3 DNA: TGTGCCAGCAGCGCGGGACAGGGGGCTACAGATACGCAGTATTTT; CDR3 protein: CASSAGQGATDTQYF
V gene: TRBV14; D gene: TRBD1; J gene: TRBJ1-6; clone size: NA; CDR3 DNA: TGTGCCAGCAGCCTCGGACAGGGTAATTCACCCCTCCACTTT; CDR3 protein: CASSLGQGNSPLHF
V gene: TRBV18; D gene: NA; J gene: TRBJ2-7; clone size: NA; CDR3 DNA: TGTGCCAGCTCACCAGGGCAGGGGATCACCTACGAGCAGTACTTC; CDR3 protein: CASSPGQGITYEQYF
V gene: TRBV4-1; D gene: NA; J gene: TRBJ1-4; clone size: NA; CDR3 DNA: TGCGCCAGCAGCCAAGTGAGGGATAATGAAAAACTGTTTTTT; CDR3 protein: CASSQVRDNEKLFF
V gene: TRBV6-5; D gene: TRBD1; J gene: TRBJ2-7; clone size: once; CDR3 DNA: TGTGCCAGCAGTTACGGCGGACAGGACTACGAGCAGTACTTC; CDR3 protein: CASSYGGQDYEQYF
V gene: TRBV5-8; D gene: TRBD1; J gene: TRBJ1-1; clone size: NA; CDR3 DNA: TGTGCCAGCAGCTCGTGGGACAGGGACACTGAAGCTTTCTTT; CDR3 protein: CASSSWDRDTEAFF
V gene: TRBV25-1; D gene: NA; J gene: TRBJ1-5; clone size: NA; CDR3 DNA: TGTGCCAGCAGTGAGACTAACTACAATCAGCCCCAGCATTTT; CDR3 protein: CASSETNYNQPQHF
V gene: TRBV2; D gene: NA; J gene: TRBJ2-2; clone size: NA; CDR3 DNA: TGTGCCAGCAGTGGGTACTTCGGTCCCGGGGAGCTGTTTTTT; CDR3 protein: CASSGYFGPGELFF
V gene: TRBV5-4; D gene: NA; J gene: TRBJ1-2; clone size: NA; CDR3 DNA: TGTGCCAGCAGCTTGTGGGTAGCTTCTAACTATGGCTACACCTTC; CDR3 protein: CASSLWVASNYGYTF
V gene: TRBV10-3; D gene: TRBD2; J gene: TRBJ2-7; clone size: NA; CDR3 DNA: TGTGCCATCGGGAGGGCGGCAACGGGCGAGCAGTACTTC; CDR3 protein: CAIGRAATGEQYF
V gene: TRBV7-8; D gene: NA; J gene: TRBJ2-6; clone size: NA; CDR3 DNA: TGTGCCAGCAGCTCCTTAGGGGTCTCTGGGGCCAACGTCCTGACTTTC; CDR3 protein: CASSSLGVSGANVLTF
V gene: TRBV7-2; D gene: TRBD1; J gene: TRBJ2-3; clone size: NA; CDR3 DNA: TGTGCCAGCAGCCTAACCGGGACAGGGGGCGCGGATACGCAGTATTTT; CDR3 protein: CASSLTGTGGADTQYF
V gene: TRBV6-5; D gene: NA; J gene: TRBJ2-3; clone size: once; CDR3 DNA: TGTGCCAGCAGTCCCGAAAGGGGGACAGATACGCAGTATTTT; CDR3 protein: CASSPERGTDTQYF
V gene: TRBV6-1; D gene: TRBD2; J gene: TRBJ2-7; clone size: NA; CDR3 DNA: TGTGCCAGCAGTGTACGTGTAGTCGGCGGGGGAGGGTACGAGCAGTACTTC; CDR3 protein: CASSVRVVGGGGYEQYF
V gene: TRBV30; D gene: NA; J gene: TRBJ1-1; clone size: NA; CDR3 DNA: TGTGCCTGGAGTGTAAACGGCGGATCTGAAGCTTTCTTT; CDR3 protein: CAWSVNGGSEAFF
V gene: TRBV2; D gene: NA; J gene: TRBJ2-7; clone size: NA; CDR3 DNA: TGTGCCAGCAAGGACAGTGACTACTACGAGCAGTACTTC; CDR3 protein: CASKDSDYYEQYF
V gene: TRBV11-3; D gene: TRBD1; J gene: TRBJ2-7; clone size: once; CDR3 DNA: TGTGCCAGCAGCCCCCCGGGACAGGACGAGCAGTACTTC; CDR3 protein: CASSPPGQDEQYF
V gene: TRBV19; D gene: TRBD1; J gene: TRBJ1-5; clone size: NA; CDR3 DNA: TGTGCCAGTAAGGACAGGGGGAATCAGCCCCAGCATTTT; CDR3 protein: CASKDRGNQPQHF
V gene: TRBV7-9; D gene: NA; J gene: TRBJ1-1; clone size: NA; CDR3 DNA: TGTGCCAGCAGCTTAAACCGGGAAAAAGCTTTCTTT; CDR3 protein: CASSLNREKAFF
V gene: TRBV18; D gene: NA; J gene: TRBJ2-3; clone size: NA; CDR3 DNA: TGTGCCAGCTCACCAGGCGGGGGCACAGATACGCAGTATTTT; CDR3 protein: CASSPGGGTDTQYF
V gene: TRBV5-1; D gene: NA; J gene: TRBJ1-1; clone size: NA; CDR3 DNA: TGCGCCAGCAGCTTGGCCGGGGGTAGCACTGAAGCTTTCTTT; CDR3 protein: CASSLAGGSTEAFF
V gene: TRBV7-2; D gene: TRBD1; J gene: TRBJ1-2; clone size: NA; CDR3 DNA: TGTGCCAGCAGCTTAGGACAGGGGAACTATGGCTACACCTTC; CDR3 protein: CASSLGQGNYGYTF
V gene: TRBV19; D gene: NA; J gene: TRBJ1-1; clone size: NA; CDR3 DNA: TGTGCCAGTAGGCCTCCGGCCCGGACAGAAGCTGAAGCTTTCTTT; CDR3 protein: CASRPPARTEAEAFF
V gene: TRBV6-5; D gene: TRBD1; J gene: TRBJ1-3; clone size: few; CDR3 DNA: TGTGCCAGCAGTTCCACGACAGGGGGCGGAAACACCATATATTTT; CDR3 protein: CASSSTTGGGNTIYF
V gene: TRBV6-1; D gene: TRBD1; J gene: TRBJ1-3; clone size: NA; CDR3 DNA: TGTGCCAGCAGGGCAGGGGGCTCTGGAAACACCATATATTTT; CDR3 protein: CASRAGGSGNTIYF
V gene: TRBV5-1; D gene: TRBD1; J gene: TRBJ1-6; clone size: NA; CDR3 DNA: TGCGCCAGCAGCTTGGCGCCAGGGGGAAGCTCCTATAATTCACCCCTCCACTTT; CDR3 protein: CASSLAPGGSSYNSPLHF
V gene: TRBV25-1; D gene: NA; J gene: TRBJ2-7; clone size: NA; CDR3 DNA: TGTGCCAGCAGCGAGAACCGGGACACGAGCTCCTACGAGCAGTACTTC; CDR3 protein: CASSENRDTSSYEQYF
V gene: TRBV7-8; D gene: NA; J gene: TRBJ1-5; clone size: NA; CDR3 DNA: TGTGCCAGCAGCGCAAGGGGGGGAGGGGGAAAAAGCAATCAGCCCCAGCATTTT; CDR3 protein: CASSARGGGGKSNQPQHF
V gene: TRBV9; D gene: NA; J gene: TRBJ1-1; clone size: NA; CDR3 DNA: TGTGCCAGCAGCGTAGACCCGGGGAGCACTGAAGCTTTCTTT; CDR3 protein: CASSVDPGSTEAFF
V gene: TRBV6-1; D gene: NA; J gene: TRBJ2-1; clone size: NA; CDR3 DNA: TGTGCCAGCAGTGAAGCCCCGGAGGGTTCCAATGAGCAGTTCTTC; CDR3 protein: CASSEAPEGSNEQFF
V gene: TRBV21-1; D gene: NA; J gene: TRBJ1-5; clone size: NA; CDR3 DNA: TGTGCCAGCAGCCTAAGACAGGTTAATCAGCCCCAGCATTTT; CDR3 protein: CASSLRQVNQPQHF
V gene: TRBV6-6; D gene: NA; J gene: TRBJ1-5; clone size: NA; CDR3 DNA: TGTGCCAGCAGTTGGAGTAATAGCAATCAGCCCCAGCATTTT; CDR3 protein: CASSWSNSNQPQHF
V gene: TRBV5-1; D gene: NA; J gene: TRBJ2-1; clone size: NA; CDR3 DNA: TGCGCCAGCAGCCTTAGGGGGGGTGGCTCCTACAATGAGCAGTTCTTC; CDR3 protein: CASSLRGGGSYNEQFF
V gene: TRBV27; D gene: TRBD2; J gene: TRBJ2-1; clone size: NA; CDR3 DNA: TGTGCCAGCAGTTTATCGCAAGCGGGGCTACGAAGCAGTGAGCAGTTCTTC; CDR3 protein: CASSLSQAGLRSSEQFF
V gene: TRBV28; D gene: TRBD1; J gene: TRBJ1-2; clone size: NA; CDR3 DNA: TGTGCCAGCAGTTCGGGGACAGGGGAAAACTATGGCTACACCTTC; CDR3 protein: CASSSGTGENYGYTF
V gene: TRBV7-9; D gene: NA; J gene: TRBJ1-6; clone size: NA; CDR3 DNA: TGTGCCAGCAGCTTAAGCCCTCAGCGTCTCTCACCCCTCCACTTT; CDR3 protein: CASSLSPQRLSPLHF
V gene: TRBV6-5; D gene: NA; J gene: TRBJ2-1; clone size: NA; CDR3 DNA: TGTGCCACCCGAGAAGACAATGAGCAGTTCTTC; CDR3 protein: CATREDNEQFF
V gene: TRBV30; D gene: TRBD1; J gene: TRBJ1-6; clone size: once; CDR3 DNA: TGTGCCTGGAGTACTACAGGGGATTCACCCCTCCACTTT; CDR3 protein: CAWSTTGDSPLHF